This is a list of T cell receptor beta chains from one sample in a study of T-cell reconstitution after alpha-beta-depleted transplantation in children. TCRdb redid the calling of the PCR reads with MiXCR, one entry per CDR3 protein. Counted here are over 150,000 distinct CDR3 sequences, 11% occurring once; the ten biggest clones make up less than 15%. The sequencing here drew on PBMCs, taken before TCRalphabeta/CD19-depleted stem cell transplant. The receptor set was obtained from a boy aged 2 to 10 with acute myeloid leukemia, due to receive a stem cell transplant. Both conserved end residues are part of each CDR3. D genes are given only for firm matches. Not all rows give a size; the values are once, few, many and, for expanded clones, a class.

J,size,V,D,CDR3,DNA
TRBJ1-1,many,TRBV7-9,TRBD1,CASSLEGQLNTEAFF,TGTGCCAGCAGCTTAGAGGGACAGTTGAACACTGAAGCTTTCTTT
TRBJ2-1,many,TRBV6-4,TRBD1,CASSPGTGGNEQFF,TGTGCCAGCAGCCCCGGGACAGGGGGCAATGAGCAGTTCTTC
TRBJ1-4,many,TRBV7-9,.,CASSLASGTNEKLFF,TGTGCCAGCAGCTTAGCTTCCGGGACTAATGAAAAACTGTTTTTT
TRBJ2-3,many,TRBV10-3,.,CAISARANTDTQYF,TGTGCCATCAGTGCTCGGGCGAACACAGATACGCAGTATTTT
TRBJ1-1,many,TRBV6-5,.,CASSNERTEAFF,TGTGCCAGCAGTAACGAGAGAACTGAAGCTTTCTTT
TRBJ2-2,many,TRBV7-9,TRBD2,CASSGTSGVGELFF,TGTGCCAGCAGCGGGACTAGCGGCGTCGGGGAGCTGTTTTTT
TRBJ1-5,.,TRBV20-1,.,CSASSQGSVQPQHF,TGCAGTGCTAGTTCACAGGGATCGGTTCAGCCCCAGCATTTT
TRBJ2-3,many,TRBV6-5,TRBD2,CASSYPASARGGTQYF,TGTGCCAGCAGTTACCCCGCGAGCGCCCGGGGGGGTACGCAGTATTTT
TRBJ2-1,many,TRBV5-1,TRBD2,CASSLVSSGLGYNEQFF,TGCGCCAGCAGCTTGGTCTCTAGCGGGTTGGGGTACAATGAGCAGTTCTTC
TRBJ2-7,many,TRBV5-5,.,CASSLLYYEQYF,TGTGCCAGCAGCTTGCTTTACTACGAGCAGTACTTC